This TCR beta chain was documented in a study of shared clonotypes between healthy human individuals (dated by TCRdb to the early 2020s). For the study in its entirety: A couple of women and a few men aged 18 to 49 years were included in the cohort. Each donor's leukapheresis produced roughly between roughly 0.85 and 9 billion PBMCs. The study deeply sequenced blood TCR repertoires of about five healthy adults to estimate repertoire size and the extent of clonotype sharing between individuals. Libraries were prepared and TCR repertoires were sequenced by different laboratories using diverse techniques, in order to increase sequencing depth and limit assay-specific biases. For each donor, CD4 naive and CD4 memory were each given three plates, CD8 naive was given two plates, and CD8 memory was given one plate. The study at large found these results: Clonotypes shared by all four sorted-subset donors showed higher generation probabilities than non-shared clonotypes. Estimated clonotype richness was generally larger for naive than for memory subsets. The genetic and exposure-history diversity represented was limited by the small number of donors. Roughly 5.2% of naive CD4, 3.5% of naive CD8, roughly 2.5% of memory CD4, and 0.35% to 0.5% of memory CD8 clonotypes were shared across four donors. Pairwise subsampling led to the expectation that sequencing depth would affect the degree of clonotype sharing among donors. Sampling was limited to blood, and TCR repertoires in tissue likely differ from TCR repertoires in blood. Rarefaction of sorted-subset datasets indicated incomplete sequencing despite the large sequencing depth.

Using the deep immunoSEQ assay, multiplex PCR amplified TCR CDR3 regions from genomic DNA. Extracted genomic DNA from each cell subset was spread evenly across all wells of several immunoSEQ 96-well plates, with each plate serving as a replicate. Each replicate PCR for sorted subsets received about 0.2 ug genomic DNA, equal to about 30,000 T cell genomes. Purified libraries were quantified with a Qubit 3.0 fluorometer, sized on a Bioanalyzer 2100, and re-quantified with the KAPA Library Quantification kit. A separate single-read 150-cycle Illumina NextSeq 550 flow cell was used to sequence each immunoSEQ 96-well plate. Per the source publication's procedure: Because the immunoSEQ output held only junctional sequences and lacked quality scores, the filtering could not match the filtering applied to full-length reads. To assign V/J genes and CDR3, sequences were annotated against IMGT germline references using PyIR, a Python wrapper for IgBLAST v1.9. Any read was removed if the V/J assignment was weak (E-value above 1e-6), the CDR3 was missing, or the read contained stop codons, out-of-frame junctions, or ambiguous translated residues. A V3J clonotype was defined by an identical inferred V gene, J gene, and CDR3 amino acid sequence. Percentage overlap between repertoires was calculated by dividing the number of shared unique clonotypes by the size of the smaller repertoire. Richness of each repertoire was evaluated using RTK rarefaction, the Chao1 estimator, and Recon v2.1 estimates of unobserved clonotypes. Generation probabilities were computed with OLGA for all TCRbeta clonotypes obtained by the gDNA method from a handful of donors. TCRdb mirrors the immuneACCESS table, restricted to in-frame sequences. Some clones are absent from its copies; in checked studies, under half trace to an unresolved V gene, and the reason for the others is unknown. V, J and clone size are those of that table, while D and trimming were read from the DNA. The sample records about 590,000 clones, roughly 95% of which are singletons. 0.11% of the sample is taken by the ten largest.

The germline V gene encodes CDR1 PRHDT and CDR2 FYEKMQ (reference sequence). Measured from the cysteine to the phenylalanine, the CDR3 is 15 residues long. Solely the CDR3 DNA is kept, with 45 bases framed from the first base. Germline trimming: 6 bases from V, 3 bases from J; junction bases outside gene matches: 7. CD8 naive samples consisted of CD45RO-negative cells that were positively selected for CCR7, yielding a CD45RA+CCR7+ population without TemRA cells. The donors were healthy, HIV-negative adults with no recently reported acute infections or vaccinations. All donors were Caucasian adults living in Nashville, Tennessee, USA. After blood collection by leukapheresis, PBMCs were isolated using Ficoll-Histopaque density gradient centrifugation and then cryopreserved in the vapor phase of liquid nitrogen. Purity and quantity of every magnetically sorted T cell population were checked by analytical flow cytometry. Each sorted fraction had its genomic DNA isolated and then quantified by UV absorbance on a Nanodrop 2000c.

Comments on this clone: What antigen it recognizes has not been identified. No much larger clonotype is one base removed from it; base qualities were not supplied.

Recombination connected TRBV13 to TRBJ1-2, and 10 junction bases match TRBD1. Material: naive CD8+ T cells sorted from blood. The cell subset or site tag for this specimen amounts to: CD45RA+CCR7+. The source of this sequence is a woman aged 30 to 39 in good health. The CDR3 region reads CASRETGTGDYGYTF. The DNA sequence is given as TGTGCCAGCAGGGAAACCGGGACAGGGGACTATGGCTACACCTTC.